This TCR beta chain was recorded in a study of shared clonotypes between healthy human individuals (TCRdb year 2020). At the level of the whole study: A few men and a couple of women, aged 18 to 49 years, made up the cohort. For each donor, CD4 naive and CD4 memory were each run on three plates, CD8 naive on two plates, and CD8 memory on one plate. Each donor's leukapheresis produced roughly between about 0.9 and 9.5 billion PBMCs. To estimate repertoire size and how much clonotype sharing occurs between individuals, the study deeply sequenced the blood TCR repertoires of several healthy adults. To increase sequencing depth and limit assay-specific biases, different laboratories used diverse techniques to prepare libraries and sequence TCR repertoires. Results and caveats for the whole study, not just this receptor: Sampling was restricted to blood, and TCR repertoires in tissue are likely to differ from TCR repertoires in blood. Rarefaction of sorted-subset datasets indicated incomplete sequencing despite the large sequencing depth. Across a few donors, 5% to 6% of naive CD4, approximately 3.6% of naive CD8, 2% to 2.5% of memory CD4, and 0.4% of memory CD8 clonotypes were shared. The genetic and exposure-history diversity represented was limited by the small number of donors. Compared with non-shared clonotypes, the clonotypes found in all four sorted-subset donors had higher generation probabilities. Estimated clonotype richness was generally larger for naive than for memory subsets. Pairwise subsampling led to the expectation that sequencing depth would affect the degree of clonotype sharing among donors.

CDR1 and CDR2, per the germline V gene, are KGHSH and LQKENI. The CDR3, from cysteine to phenylalanine, totals 16 residues. CDR3 DNA is the only sequence kept; it has 48 bases, read in frame from the first base. The V end loses 2 bases and the J end loses 0 bases, and a stretch of 13 bases separates them. TCR CDR3 regions were amplified from genomic DNA by multiplex PCR using the deep immunoSEQ assay. For each cell subset, the extracted genomic DNA was distributed evenly across all wells of several immunoSEQ 96-well plates, and each plate served as one replicate. For sorted subsets, roughly 200 ng of genomic DNA, equivalent to some 30,000 T cell genomes, went into each replicate PCR. Purified libraries were quantified with a Qubit 3.0 fluorometer, sized on a Bioanalyzer 2100, and re-quantified with the KAPA Library Quantification kit. Every immunoSEQ 96-well plate was sequenced on a separate single-read 150-cycle Illumina NextSeq 550 flow cell. The study's processing was this. The immunoSEQ output contained only junctional sequences without quality scores, so filtering could not match that applied to full-length reads. To assign V/J genes and CDR3, sequences were annotated against IMGT germline references using PyIR, a Python wrapper for IgBLAST v1.9. Reads were removed for weak V/J assignments (E-value above 1e-6), missing CDR3, stop codons, out-of-frame junctions, or ambiguous translated residues. V3J clonotypes were defined as sequences sharing an identical inferred V gene, J gene, and CDR3 amino acid sequence. Percentage overlap between repertoires was computed as shared unique clonotypes divided by the size of the smaller repertoire. Repertoire richness was assessed with RTK rarefaction, the Chao1 estimator, and Recon v2.1 estimates of unobserved clonotypes. Generation probabilities were computed with OLGA for all TCRbeta clonotypes obtained by the gDNA method from a handful of donors. TCRdb took this table from immuneACCESS and kept in-frame rearrangements with V and J called. Such tables lack part of the clones; where checked against another copy, unresolved V genes explain under half of the gap, and the rest is unexplained. From that table come the V and J calls and clone size; the DNA was used to work out D and trimming. The sample includes around 700,000 clones, with about 74% observed a single time. The top ten clones comprise around 1.6% of the sample.

The donors were healthy, HIV-negative adults with no recently reported acute infections or vaccinations. Only Caucasian adults living in Nashville, Tennessee, USA were represented among the donors. CD4+ T cells were enriched by magnetic negative selection, after which naive cells were positively selected on CD45RA and the negative fraction was taken as the memory subset. Blood was obtained by leukapheresis, after which PBMCs were separated by Ficoll-Histopaque density gradient centrifugation and cryopreserved in liquid nitrogen vapor phase. Analytical flow cytometry was used to check the purity and quantity of each magnetically sorted T cell population. From each sorted fraction, genomic DNA was isolated and quantified by UV absorbance on a Nanodrop 2000c. A remark on this clone: No cognate antigen has been identified for it. No much larger clone is present one base from it, and per-base qualities are unavailable.

The receptor chain draws on TRBV18 and TRBJ1-1; no D gene can be assigned with confidence. The sequencing sample was made of memory CD4+ T cells sorted from blood. The cell subset or site label corresponds to: CD45RA-negative fraction. The receptor was isolated from a woman in her 30s in good health. The nucleotide sequence reads TGTGCCAGCTCACCAGATGCAACGGGTATGAACACTGAAGCTTTCTTT. Protein translation: CASSPDATGMNTEAFF.